This T cell receptor (beta chain) was sequenced for a study of T cells after yellow fever vaccination. Study background: Each low-cell-number fraction was prepared by means of SMART-Seq v4 Ultra Low Input. Broader study findings: Across the CD4 and CD8 compartments, a small share of clonotypes was present in both.

In TCRdb, the 5' RACE reads were re-called with MiXCR into one record per CDR3 protein. The sample comprises around 260,000 distinct CDR3 sequences, roughly 4.8% of which are singletons, and less than 3.5% rests with the top ten. This clonotype appeared a few times. Its antigen remains unidentified. This CDR3 is built from 14 residues. Trimming cost V 2 bases and J 12 bases, with 20 bases left between them. Germline loops: CDR1 SGHDT, CDR2 YYEEEE. This rearrangement joins TRBV5-6 to TRBJ1-2; D not certain. The sequence was obtained from a man younger than 30 who received the YFV17D yellow fever vaccine. Sequences were derived from CD4+ T cells sorted from PBMCs, sampled on the day of the yellow fever booster vaccination. CDR3 region: CASSFYQTSSPHTF. CDR3 bases: TGTGCCAGCAGCTTTTATCAAACTTCATCCCCCCACACCTTC.